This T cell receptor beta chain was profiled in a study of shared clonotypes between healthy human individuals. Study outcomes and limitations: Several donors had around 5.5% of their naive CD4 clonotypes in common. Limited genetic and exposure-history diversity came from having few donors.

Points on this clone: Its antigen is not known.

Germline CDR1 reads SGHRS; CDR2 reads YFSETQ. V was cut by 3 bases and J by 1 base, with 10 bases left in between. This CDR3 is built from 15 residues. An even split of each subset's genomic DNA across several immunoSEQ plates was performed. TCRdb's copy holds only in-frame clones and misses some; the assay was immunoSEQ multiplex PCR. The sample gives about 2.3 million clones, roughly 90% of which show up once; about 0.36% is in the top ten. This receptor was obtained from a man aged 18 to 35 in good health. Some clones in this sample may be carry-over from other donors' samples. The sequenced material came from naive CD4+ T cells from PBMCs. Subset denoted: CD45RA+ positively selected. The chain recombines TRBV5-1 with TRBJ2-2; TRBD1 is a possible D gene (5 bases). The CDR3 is CASSSRQLNTGELFF. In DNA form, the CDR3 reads TGCGCCAGCAGCTCCCGACAGTTGAACACCGGGGAGCTGTTTTTT.